Below are 24 T cell receptor beta chains sequenced from a single sample in a study of T cell responses to AZD1222 COVID-19 vaccine. Assay used: immunoSEQ multiplex PCR; TCRdb lists only in-frame clones, some missing. The sample lists 150,000 to 200,000 clones, 90% occurring once. This specimen consisted of peripheral blood, obtained 28 days after the second AZD1222 dose. The receptors stem from an adult who received the AZD1222 COVID-19 vaccine.

The rearrangement joins TRBV6-5 to TRBJ1-1; D gene unclear. The germline gives CDR1 MNHEY, CDR2 SVGAGI. Trimming shortened V by 6 bases and J by 0 bases, and 8 bases separated the two germline ends. The CDR3 is 13 residues long. In DNA, the CDR3 is TGTGCCAGCAGCCGCGGCCTGAACACTGAAGCTTTCTTT. This translates into CASSRGLNTEAFF.

This chain joins TRBV29-1 and TRBJ1-2; a weak D match, TRBD1 (5 bases). The V and J ends lost 6 bases and 8 bases respectively, with 22 bases between them. The CDR3 loop spans 14 amino acids. Germline loops: CDR1 SQVTM, CDR2 ANQGSEA. CDR3 DNA: TGCAGCGTCAGTAACCAACAGGCGTCGGGAGGCTACACCTTC. This codes for CSVSNQQASGGYTF.

The chain is built from TRBV2 and TRBJ2-1; a possible D gene is TRBD2 (6 bases). The germline V gene encodes CDR1 SNHLY and CDR2 FYNNEI. V dropped 7 bases and J dropped 5 bases, with 18 bases sitting between them. CDR3 length: 15 residues. CDR3 region: CASTPGLPLHNEQFF. CDR3 nucleotides: TGTGCCAGCACCCCGGGACTTCCGTTACACAATGAGCAGTTCTTC.

The sample holds many counts of this clone. The chain combines TRBV5-1 with TRBJ1-2, with D hard to call. The V end was cut by 2 bases, the J end by 0 bases, with 8 bases between. This CDR3 has 14 residues. Looked up from germline, CDR1 is SGHRS and CDR2 is YFSETQ. CDR3 sequence reads: CASSFQEPNYGYTF. The CDR3 DNA follows: TGCGCCAGCAGCTTCCAGGAACCTAACTATGGCTACACCTTC.

V usage is TRBV23-1 and J usage is TRBJ2-4, with D unresolved. TRBV23-1 is sorted into the ORF group, with uncertain function. V lost 0 bases, J lost 7 bases, and 10 bases lay in between. This CDR3 is built from 14 residues. Written as DNA, the CDR3 is TGCGCCAGCAGTCAATCGTTTGGGCGGAACATTCAGTACTTC. Its protein product is CASSQSFGRNIQYF.

CDR3 bases: TGTGCCAGCAGGACAGGGGGAAGCTCCTACAATGAGCAGTTCTTC. Translated: CASRTGGSSYNEQFF. The rearrangement links TRBV28 to TRBJ2-1; TRBD1 matches at 9 bases. The germline V gene encodes CDR1 MDHEN and CDR2 SYDVKM. V shed 6 bases, J shed 0 bases, and the junction held 3 bases outside the gene matches. The CDR3 is 15 amino acids.

The chain couples TRBV27 to TRBJ1-2; no clear D. The CDR3 loop spans 13 amino acids. Germline V gives CDR1 MNHEY, CDR2 SMNVEV (reference sequence). V lost 3 bases to trimming and J lost 2 bases, with 7 bases between them. CDR3 amino acids: CASSLGPNYGYTF. In DNA, the CDR3 is TGTGCCAGCAGTTTGGGCCCAAACTATGGCTACACCTTC.

In this sample, this clone turned up a few times. The gene calls are TRBV27 and TRBJ1-5, with a weak D call TRBD1 (5 bases). Trimming removed 4 bases from V and 9 bases from J, with 16 bases in between. The germline CDR1 and CDR2 sequences are MNHEY and SMNVEV (reference sequence). The CDR3 length is 14 residues. The DNA for the CDR3 is TGTGCCAGCAGTTCCACCAGGGAATATACGCCCCAGCATTTT. It translates to CASSSTREYTPQHF.

The chain is built from TRBV5-8 and TRBJ2-3, with a possible D match to TRBD1 (6 bases). Germline V gene data show CDR1 as SGHTS and CDR2 as YDEGEE. V lost 0 bases and J lost 2, with 13 bases in between. This CDR3 region has 16 residues. CDR3 residues: CASSLGSRTVTDTQYF. Written as DNA, the CDR3 is TGTGCCAGCAGCTTGGGTTCGCGGACAGTCACAGATACGCAGTATTTT.

CDR3 amino acids: CASSRRYNSPLHF. The CDR3 DNA reads TGTGCCAGCAGCCGCAGGTATAATTCACCCCTCCACTTT. The chain carries TRBV6-5 and TRBJ1-6; no definite D call. V dropped 6 bases and J dropped 4 bases, with 7 bases sitting between them. The CDR3 is 13 amino acids. Germline CDR1 is MNHEY and CDR2 is SVGAGI.

This sequence joins TRBV20-1 and TRBJ2-3; 8 bases map to TRBD2. Germline loops: CDR1 DFQATT, CDR2 SNEGSKA (reference sequence). The V segment lost 3 bases and the J segment 1 base; nucleotides outside the gene matches: 12. The CDR3 is 17 amino acids. In DNA form, the CDR3 reads TGCAGTGCTAGTCCCGGAGCGGGGGCCATCCGCACAGATACGCAGTATTTT. The encoded protein is CSASPGAGAIRTDTQYF.

Sample share makes this clone medium-sized. The J gene is TRBJ1-4, the V gene TRBV7-9; the D gene is possibly TRBD1 (6 bases). Germline V gives CDR1 SEHNR, CDR2 FQNEAQ (reference sequence). Trimming shortened V by 1 base and J by 4 bases, and 10 bases separated the two germline ends. This CDR3 has 15 amino acids. The CDR3 nucleotides are TGTGCCAGCAGCTTAGAGGGGGGCCATAATGAAAAACTGTTTTTT. Translation: CASSLEGGHNEKLFF.

The rearrangement links TRBV28 to TRBJ2-3; D might be TRBD2 (6 bases). This CDR3 spans 16 amino acids. The germline V gene has CDR1 MDHEN and CDR2 SYDVKM. Trimming removed 5 bases at V and 4 bases at J, with 19 bases between. CDR3 loop: CASSKREIRVSDTQYF. The CDR3 DNA is TGTGCCAGCAGTAAACGGGAGATAAGGGTCTCAGATACGCAGTATTTT. Complete variable domain (other parts from reference TRBV28 and TRBJ2-3): DVKVTQSSRYLVKRTGEKVFLECVQDMDHENMFWYRQDPGLGLRLIYFSYDVKMKEKGDIPEGYSVSREKKERFSLILESASTNQTSMYLCASSKREIRVSDTQYFGPGTRLTVL.

The chain has TRBV10-2 and TRBJ2-6; the D is unclear. Germline loops: CDR1 WSHSY, CDR2 SAAADI. V shed 3 bases and J shed 0 bases, with 9 bases lying between them. The CDR3 has 16 amino acids. The CDR3 here is CASSDGPTSGANVLTF. In nucleotides, the CDR3 is TGCGCCAGCAGTGACGGTCCCACCTCTGGGGCCAACGTCCTGACTTTC.

This rearrangement joins TRBV29-1 to TRBJ2-2; D not certain. The length of the CDR3 is 12 residues. The germline V gene has CDR1 SQVTM and CDR2 ANQGSEA. V dropped 4 bases and J dropped 3 bases, with 6 bases sitting between them. The CDR3 region is CSVVSHTGELFF. As DNA, the CDR3 is TGCAGCGTTGTTTCGCACACCGGGGAGCTGTTTTTT.

The table lists this clone with a count of one. One end of the junction varies from germline; a read error may be responsible. The chain couples TRBV7-8 to TRBJ2-7; D not certain. The CDR3 is 15 amino acids. Germline assignment: CDR1 SGHVS and CDR2 FQNEAQ. As DNA, the CDR3 is TGTGCCAGCAGCTTAGCGCAAGGCCCTTCCTCCGAGCAGTACTTC. Its protein product is CASSLAQGPSSEQYF.

V is TRBV30 and J is TRBJ1-4, with D uncertain. The V end was cut by 2 bases, the J end by 10 bases, with 14 bases between. Germline lookup yields CDR1 GTSNPN and CDR2 SVGIG (reference sequence). The CDR3 consists of 13 residues. The CDR3 reads CAWSTMAGRKLFF. In nucleotides, the CDR3 is TGTGCCTGGAGTACTATGGCGGGTAGAAAACTGTTTTTT.

As DNA, the CDR3 is TGTGCCAGCAGCTTAGGCGGCAGGGGGTACGGCAATCAGCCCCAGCATTTT. This gives the protein CASSLGGRGYGNQPQHF. The gene calls are TRBV11-3 and TRBJ1-5; 7 bases are shared with TRBD1. With V trimmed by 1 base and J by 2 bases, 8 bases remained unmatched. CDR1 and CDR2 from the germline V gene are SGHNT and YENEEA. This CDR3 is built from 17 residues.

The chain has TRBV5-4 and TRBJ2-3; D tentatively reads TRBD1 or TRBD2 (6 bases each). The CDR3 has 14 amino acids. The germline V gene encodes CDR1 SGHNT and CDR2 YYREEE (reference sequence). V was pared by 0 bases and J by 5 bases, with 10 bases between. The CDR3 spells CASSLDGGRDTQYF. The CDR3 region has the DNA TGTGCCAGCAGCTTGGACGGGGGCAGAGATACGCAGTATTTT.

This clone was recorded a few times. The chain combines TRBV19 with TRBJ2-1; 8 bases match TRBD2. The CDR3 contains 18 residues. The ends lost 3 bases at V and 13 bases at J; junction bases unmatched: 23. Looked up from germline, CDR1 is LNHDA and CDR2 is SQIVND (reference sequence). CDR3 in amino acids: CASSIPRASGSSVSPQFF. The CDR3 region has the DNA TGTGCCAGTAGTATTCCTCGGGCGAGCGGGAGCTCCGTTAGTCCACAGTTCTTC.

This rearrangement joins TRBV7-9 to TRBJ1-1, with D possibly matching TRBD1 (6 bases). V was clipped by 1 base and J by 7 bases, with 7 bases between them. Germline CDR1 reads SEHNR; CDR2 reads FQNEAQ (reference sequence). This CDR3 region has 12 residues. Written as DNA, the CDR3 is TGTGCCAGCAGCTTAGTAGGGGGTGAAGCTTTCTTT. Amino acid sequence: CASSLVGGEAFF.

The J gene is TRBJ1-4, the V gene TRBV6-5; the match to TRBD1 covers 8 bases. Germline CDR1 reads MNHEY; CDR2 reads SVGAGI. This CDR3 has 15 residues. The trim removed 6 bases at V and 4 bases at J, leaving 7 bases unmatched. The CDR3 DNA reads TGTGCCAGCAGGTTGGGACAGGCGCTTAATGAAAAACTGTTTTTT. The encoded protein is CASRLGQALNEKLFF.

The chain couples TRBV21-1 to TRBJ2-1. TRBV21-1 is described as a pseudogene. CDR3 length: 17 amino acids. CDR3 coding DNA: TGTGCCAGCAGCAAAAAAGCGCCGGGACGACATAGGGATGAGCAGTTCTTC. Its protein is CASSKKAPGRHRDEQFF.

This chain links TRBV18 with TRBJ1-2, with a weak D call TRBD1 (6 bases). Trimming removed 2 bases at V and 8 bases at J, with 21 bases between. CDR1 is KGHSH, CDR2 LQKENI, per germline. CDR3 size: 16 residues. The CDR3 is CASSPRTEGGERGYTF. The CDR3 nucleotides are TGTGCCAGCTCACCAAGGACGGAAGGGGGTGAGAGAGGCTACACCTTC.